This TCR beta chain was sequenced for a study of T cell responses to AZD1222 COVID-19 vaccine. The V and J ends lost 5 bases and 4 bases, in that order; junction bases with no gene match: 7. This CDR3 spans 14 amino acids. Germline V CDR1 and CDR2: LNHDA, SQIVND (reference sequence). The table came from immunoSEQ multiplex PCR; TCRdb's copy has only in-frame clones and leaves some out. The sample has 100,000 or so clones, approximately 87% seen once. This clone was counted only a few times. Its antigen is not known. The study, taken as a whole, reports: The study sampled repertoires only after the peak T cell response. In the spike-specific TCR repertoire, nearly half reportedly target unmutated variant regions. Spike-spanning, vaccine-associated CD4 TCRs were dominant at 160-218 and 743-854. White British people made up most donors, females outnumbered males, and clonal diversity was possibly underestimated.

This chain connects TRBV19 to TRBJ1-2, with 7 bases aligning to TRBD1. This TCR derives from an adult in good health. Sequencing was performed on peripheral blood, taken on day 0 of AZD1222 vaccination. CDR3 nucleotides: TGTGCCAGTAGTCTCGACCGGGACAGCTATGGCTACACCTTC. This codes for CASSLDRDSYGYTF. Full variable domain (outside the CDR3, taken from reference TRBV19 and TRBJ1-2): DGGITQSPKYLFRKEGQNVTLSCEQNLNHDAMYWYRQDPGQGLRLIYYSQIVNDFQKGDIAEGYSVSREKKESFPLTVTSAQKNPTAFYLCASSLDRDSYGYTFGSGTRLTVV.